This TCR beta chain was captured by sequencing in a study of lymphopenia after photon versus proton radiotherapy. TCRdb's copy holds only in-frame clones and misses some; the assay was immunoSEQ multiplex PCR. The data show roughly 64,000 clones, roughly nine tenths seen once. V lost 4 bases and J 4 bases, leaving 20 bases between the germline ends. From germline, CDR1 is SGHNT and CDR2 YYREEE (reference sequence). The CDR3 has 16 amino acids. Broader study findings: Oligoclonal CD8+ Temra expansion after nadir drove photon patients' diversity drop. Photon-treated patients lost naive T cells and TCR diversity; proton-treated stayed stable. Post-nadir TCR diversity decline inversely tracked overall survival among those who died.

As regards this clone: What it binds is not known.

The origin of this receptor is a man older than 75 with esophageal cancer. The chain carries TRBV5-4 and TRBJ1-2, with D possibly matching TRBD1 (6 bases). Here the sequenced sample was peripheral blood, taken from a patient treated with proton-based radiotherapy. CDR3 in amino acids: CASSHMTGLEGYGYTF. The CDR3 DNA is TGTGCCAGCAGCCACATGACAGGCCTTGAGGGCTATGGCTACACCTTC.